These T cell receptor beta chains were read from a single sample in a study of T cell changes during pregnancy in multiple sclerosis. Profiling relied on immunoSEQ multiplex PCR, and the TCRdb table lists in-frame clones only, not all of them. The sample includes under 50,000 clones, about 89% of them seen just once. Sample: CD4+ T cells from peripheral blood mononuclear cells, taken after pregnancy. These receptors were collected from a female donor with multiple sclerosis, enrolled in a pregnancy study. The CDR3 runs from the conserved cysteine through the conserved F or W. The order of the fields is V gene, D gene, CDR3 protein. D genes are given only for firm matches.

TRBV5-1 NA CASSLEAGFNEQFF
TRBV9 NA CASTRTLTDTQYF
TRBV28 TRBD2 CASSLGAAGALYEQYF
TRBV15 NA CATSRGPRGGSYEQYF
TRBV18 NA CASSPSNEQFF
TRBV23-1 NA CASSQYIRNEQYF
TRBV6-1 NA CASSPGEHYGYTF
TRBV27 NA CASGTTGGSTPGANVLTF
TRBV6-6 TRBD1 CASSDRDRIYTEAFF
TRBV6-5 NA CASSPGGLGYEKLFF
TRBV5-4 TRBD2 CASSLKREGYEQYF
TRBV5-5 NA CASSWGDYGYTF
TRBV14 TRBD2 CASSPTSGSQFSYEQYF
TRBV7-9 NA CASSLVAGFHSGANVLTF
TRBV10-2 TRBD2 CASRETGLVTGANVLTF
TRBV7-2 TRBD2 CASSFHSGRGSEQYF
TRBV30 NA CAWGQSNWAFF
TRBV25-1 NA CASSRTLSSYNEQFF
TRBV9 TRBD1 CASSLQGLSEAFF
TRBV5-1 NA CASSLRDEQFF
TRBV6-1 NA CASSERGNTEAFF
TRBV4-2 NA CASSQDRTGIGYTF
TRBV19 NA CARVLDPEGYEQYF
TRBV2 TRBD2 CASRTSGSKQYF
TRBV7-2 NA CASSFVRVNTEAFF
TRBV5-1 TRBD2 CASSQSLAGEGEQFF
TRBV11-2 TRBD1 CASSRRDRGGETQYF